The entry that follows covers one T cell receptor (beta chain) sequence. Specified time point: baseline, week 1 (first vaccination visit). Stated treatment: pre-vaccination baseline after standard-of-care therapy. Germline V CDR1 and CDR2: SGDLS, YYNGEE. V was clipped by 3 bases and J by 6 bases, with 10 bases between them. CDR3 length: 13 residues. This sample was included in a study of a mutant IDH1 vaccine in newly diagnosed glioma. Study-wide context: Patients previously underwent radiotherapy, temozolomide, or both, and most underwent both.

This table comes from immunoSEQ multiplex PCR, and its TCRdb copy is limited to in-frame clones, with some not included. The sample lists some 16,000 clones, around four fifths occurring once. The source of this sequence is a man in his forties with glioma. This specimen was PBMCs, taken from a glioma patient treated with radiotherapy, temozolomide or both. The chain links TRBV9 to TRBJ2-1; D is unclear. The DNA for the CDR3 is TGTGCCAGCAGCGACCCCCTCGGCAATGAGCAGTTCTTC. Translated, it gives CASSDPLGNEQFF.